This TCR beta chain was retrieved from a study of PD-1 blockade in mismatch repair-deficient tumors. Sequencing used immunoSEQ multiplex PCR; TCRdb keeps in-frame clones, though not all of them. Here the sample spans 60,000 to 70,000 clones, approximately 88% being singletons. Only a few counts were recorded for this clone. Trimming took 10 bases from V and 5 from J; bases not matched to a gene: 13. The CDR3 totals 14 residues. Germline V gene sequence: CDR1 WSHSY, CDR2 SAAADI. This chain joins TRBV10-2 and TRBJ1-1; TRBD1 matches 7 bases. Sequences were derived from peripheral blood, sampled 52 weeks after starting pembrolizumab. The sequence was collected from an adult with mismatch repair-deficient cancer. Here the CDR3 reads CATNLGGGRTEAFF. The CDR3 DNA follows: TGCGCCACCAACCTAGGGGGCGGTAGGACTGAAGCTTTCTTT.